The 5 T cell receptor beta chains in this list originate from one sample, sequenced in a study of OX40 agonist ivuxolimab in advanced cancers. Assay used: immunoSEQ multiplex PCR; TCRdb lists only in-frame clones, some missing. The table records just under 80,000 clones, around four fifths of them present only once. Specimen: CD4+ or CD8+ T cells sorted from blood, collected in a trial of the OX40 agonist ivuxolimab. The receptors were sampled from an adult with an advanced solid tumor such as melanoma, head and neck, liver or kidney cancer.

Ten or more counts support this clone. The chain recombines TRBV5-4 with TRBJ2-7; no clear D gene. This CDR3 is built from 12 residues. The V end lost 1 base, the J end lost 2 bases, and 4 bases lay between the germline ends. Germline CDR1 is SGHNT and CDR2 is YYREEE (reference sequence). CDR3 coding DNA: TGTGCCAGCAGCTTGACCCCCTACGAGCAGTACTTC. Encoded protein: CASSLTPYEQYF. The complete variable domain, with remaining parts taken from reference TRBV5-4 and TRBJ2-7, reads ETGVTQSPTHLIKTRGQQVTLRCSSQSGHNTVSWYQQALGQGPQFIFQYYREEENGRGNFPPRFSGLQFPNYSSELNVNALELDDSALYLCASSLTPYEQYFGPGTRLTVT.

The V and J genes are TRBV28 and TRBJ2-6; the D call may be TRBD1 or TRBD2 (6 bases each). This CDR3 comprises 15 residues. V lost 6 bases and J lost 4, with 13 bases in between. Per germline, CDR1 MDHEN and CDR2 SYDVKM. The CDR3 protein is CASSDGGEGANVLTF. The DNA of the CDR3 is TGTGCCAGCAGCGACGGGGGCGAAGGGGCCAACGTCCTGACTTTC.

The J gene is TRBJ2-7, the V gene TRBV10-3; 7 bases line up with TRBD1. J was trimmed by 1 base and V by 11 bases; bases with no gene match: 14. The CDR3 loop spans 15 amino acids. From germline, CDR1 is ENHRY and CDR2 SYGVKD. CDR3 in DNA: TGTGCCTCTTCAGGGGGTACAGGGGATTCCTACGAGCAGTACTTC. This sequence encodes CASSGGTGDSYEQYF.

The V and J genes are TRBV25-1 and TRBJ1-3, with D possibly TRBD1 on 5 matching bases. This CDR3 comprises 14 residues. Trimming took off 8 bases at V and 0 bases at J, with 11 bases between the two ends. Germline CDR1 reads MGHDK; CDR2 reads SYGVNS. The CDR3 DNA follows: TGTGCCAGCCAGGGCGACTCCTCTGGAAACACCATATATTTT. Translated, it gives CASQGDSSGNTIYF.

CDR3 DNA: TGTGCCAGCACAATGGGGAGGGGATGGGGGGGAGCTTTCTTT. It codes for CASTMGRGWGGAFF. The V gene is TRBV6-5, the J gene TRBJ1-1, with a weak D call TRBD1 (5 bases). The CDR3 runs to 14 residues. Germline V gene data show CDR1 as MNHEY and CDR2 as SVGAGI. Trimming shortened V by 7 bases and J by 10 bases, and 22 bases separated the two germline ends.